Sequencing of this T cell receptor beta chain was carried out in a study of blood T cell repertoires in COVID-19. On the study more broadly: T cells, B-cell-depleted T cells, or PBMCs supplied cDNA or gDNA.

The table lists this clone with a few counts. The table came from immunoSEQ multiplex PCR; TCRdb's copy has only in-frame clones and leaves some out. The profile covers approximately 290,000 clones, with 85% to 90% appearing a single time and approximately 0.84% taken by the ten largest. Per germline, CDR1 MGHRA and CDR2 YSYEKL. The CDR3 length is 16 residues. V shed 0 bases and J 1 base; nucleotides not matched to a gene: 6. Sequencing input: peripheral blood. V gene TRBV4-1 combines with J gene TRBJ2-7; TRBD2 aligns across 7 bases. The TCR was taken from a man aged 25-45 years with acute or convalescent COVID-19. This chain's CDR3 is CASSQDTREASYEQYF. The CDR3, as DNA: TGCGCCAGCAGCCAAGATACCCGGGAGGCTTCCTACGAGCAGTACTTC.